The clone carrying this T cell receptor beta chain was detected ten times or more. Its target is not known. These data are taken from a study of identical twins. Healthy Caucasians alone served as donors. TCRdb re-derived calls from the 5' RACE reads in MiXCR, one entry per CDR3 protein. The profile covers 100,000 to 110,000 distinct CDR3 sequences, with about 6% appearing a single time and approximately 12% taken by the ten largest. Per the germline V gene, CDR1 is DFQATT and CDR2 is SNEGSKA (reference sequence). This CDR3 spans 15 amino acids. V lost 3 bases to trimming and J lost 3 bases; unmatched junction nucleotides: 8. Study-level results: Some out-of-frame alpha sequences were shared by twins, and these showed excess low generation probability. The analysis was cross-sectional rather than longitudinal within donors. Because invariant MAIT and iNKT cells could be present, zero-insertion analyses could be partly confounded.

The sample consisted of memory T cells sorted from blood. The receptor comes from a woman aged 50 to 65 in good health. This sequence joins TRBV20-1 and TRBJ2-1; 7 bases map to TRBD2. The CDR3 spells CSARIGTMNYNEQFF. Written as DNA, the CDR3 is TGCAGTGCTAGGATCGGGACTATGAACTACAATGAGCAGTTCTTC.